The 16 T cell receptor beta chains listed next were all sequenced from one sample in a study of cytomegalovirus exposure and HLA in healthy donors. PCR amplification relied on 60 Vbeta primers (plus 13 Jbeta primers). Data came from immunoSEQ multiplex PCR; TCRdb stores just in-frame clones and leaves some out. In the table there are some 130,000 clones, roughly 74% of which are singletons. Specimen: PBMCs. Every receptor here comes from a male donor in good health and CMV-seronegative.

The chain carries TRBV7-6 and TRBJ2-7, with a weak D call TRBD2 (5 bases). V dropped 1 base and J dropped 2 bases, with 12 bases sitting between them. CDR1 SGHVS and CDR2 FNYEAQ come from the germline V gene. The length of the CDR3 is 15 residues. CDR3 region: CASSLGPASPYEQYF. The CDR3 coding sequence is TGTGCCAGCAGCTTAGGGCCAGCTAGCCCCTACGAGCAGTACTTC.

V is TRBV2 and J is TRBJ1-2; the D is unclear. Per germline, CDR1 SNHLY and CDR2 FYNNEI. V was pared by 3 bases and J by 7 bases, with 21 bases between. The CDR3 has 16 amino acids. CDR3: CASSETDRGVGFGYTF. In DNA, the CDR3 is TGTGCCAGCAGTGAGACCGATCGCGGGGTGGGTTTTGGCTACACCTTC.

As regards this clone: Other DNA variants within this sample encode the same CDR3. The genes are TRBV4-1 and TRBJ2-7; D is unclear. This CDR3 is built from 16 residues. CDR1 is MGHRA and CDR2 is YSYEKL in the germline V gene. Trimming pared 1 base from V and 0 bases from J, leaving 13 bases between. In DNA, the CDR3 is TGCGCCAGCAGCCAAGTGCTTTCGCCGAGCTCCTACGAGCAGTACTTC. This translates into CASSQVLSPSSYEQYF.

In its sample, this clone was seen once. V gene TRBV14 combines with J gene TRBJ2-1; D might be TRBD2 (5 bases). Deletions cut 3 bases from V and 6 bases from J, with 9 bases between. This CDR3 region has 13 residues. From germline, CDR1 is SGHDN and CDR2 FVKESK. The chain's CDR3 is CASSHELVNEQFF. Here the CDR3 DNA reads TGTGCCAGCAGCCACGAACTAGTCAATGAGCAGTTCTTC.

The rearrangement uses TRBV6-5 and TRBJ2-5, with D perhaps TRBD1 (5 bases). Trimming left V 4 bases short and J 3 bases short, with 9 bases between. Germline V gene lookup returns CDR1 MNHEY and CDR2 SVGAGI. This CDR3 has 13 amino acids. The CDR3 DNA reads TGTGCCAGCAGTTCCCCAGGGAAAGAGACCCAGTACTTC. Its translation: CASSSPGKETQYF.

The genes are TRBV4-3 and TRBJ1-1; no clear D. Germline loops: CDR1 LGHNA, CDR2 YSLEER. Trimming cost V 4 bases and J 0 bases, with 12 bases left between them. The length of the CDR3 is 15 residues. The CDR3 DNA reads as TGCGCCAGCAGCCCACAGCGGTTCATGAACACTGAAGCTTTCTTT. Translated: CASSPQRFMNTEAFF.

This chain connects TRBV7-3 to TRBJ1-1; 7 bases line up with TRBD1. Per germline, CDR1 SGHTA and CDR2 FQGTGA. This CDR3 contains 13 residues. J was trimmed by 7 bases and V by 0 bases; bases with no gene match: 2. In DNA form, the CDR3 reads TGTGCCAGCAGCTTAACGGGACAGATTGAAGCTTTCTTT. This gives the protein CASSLTGQIEAFF.

V is TRBV5-1 and J is TRBJ2-1; 7 bases fit TRBD1. The trim removed 6 bases at V and 6 bases at J, leaving 12 bases unmatched. Germline lookup yields CDR1 SGHRS and CDR2 YFSETQ. The length of the CDR3 is 15 residues. The CDR3 loop reads CASNNRGSGGNEQFF. DNA of the CDR3: TGCGCCAGCAACAACAGGGGCAGTGGGGGCAATGAGCAGTTCTTC.

The chain uses TRBV2 and TRBJ1-4; the D gene is possibly TRBD1 (5 bases). Germline V gives CDR1 SNHLY, CDR2 FYNNEI. This CDR3 has 14 amino acids. V dropped 4 bases and J dropped 8 bases, with 14 bases sitting between them. This CDR3 is CASSVQGPREKLFF. CDR3 in DNA: TGTGCCAGCAGTGTGCAGGGCCCCAGAGAAAAACTGTTTTTT.

The chain links TRBV6-5 to TRBJ1-2; 10 positions match TRBD1. Trimming took 7 bases from V and 4 from J; bases not matched to a gene: 3. Germline lookup yields CDR1 MNHEY and CDR2 SVGAGI. The CDR3 spans 13 residues. The CDR3 DNA follows: TGTGCCAGCACCCGGGACAGGGGCTATGGCTACACCTTC. Residues: CASTRDRGYGYTF.

The sample holds a few counts of this clone. The gene calls are TRBV13 and TRBJ2-7; D is perhaps TRBD1 (8 bases). Trimming shortened V by 5 bases and J by 3 bases, and 26 bases separated the two germline ends. This CDR3 spans 18 amino acids. Germline V lookup: CDR1 PRHDT, CDR2 FYEKMQ (reference sequence). DNA of the CDR3: TGTGCCAGCAGCATAAGGAACAGGGGGGGGAGCCACTACTACGAGCAGTACTTC. Translating gives CASSIRNRGGSHYYEQYF.

The chain combines TRBV5-1 with TRBJ2-1, with 9 bases that match TRBD2. V dropped 0 bases and J dropped 4; count of bases not matched to a gene: 5. CDR1 is SGHRS, CDR2 YFSETQ, per germline. This CDR3 is 16 amino acids long. CDR3: CASSLEAGGLYNEQFF. In nucleotides, the CDR3 is TGCGCCAGCAGCTTGGAGGCGGGGGGGCTTTACAATGAGCAGTTCTTC.

This clone was observed a few times. Germline is not matched at one junction end, which may reflect a read error. The rearrangement joins TRBV7-9 to TRBJ1-4; D not resolved. Germline CDR1 and CDR2: SEHNR and FQNEAQ (reference sequence). This CDR3 has 17 amino acids. CDR3 sequence reads: CSSSLAHGNPTNEKLFF. CDR3 nucleotides: TGTTCCAGCAGCTTAGCCCACGGGAACCCAACTAATGAAAAACTGTTTTTT.

The J gene is TRBJ2-2, the V gene TRBV7-6; 11 bases are a match to TRBD1. Germline values: CDR1 SGHVS, CDR2 FNYEAQ. V trimming: 5 bases; J trimming: 2 bases; junction bases outside the gene matches: 4. This CDR3 is 16 amino acids long. As DNA, the CDR3 is TGTGCCAGCAGCCCCGGGACAGGGGGTAACACCGGGGAGCTGTTTTTT. Translating gives CASSPGTGGNTGELFF.

This chain uses TRBV7-8 with TRBJ2-3; D not resolved. CDR1 is SGHVS, CDR2 FQNEAQ, per germline. The CDR3 contains 13 residues. Trimming cost V 1 base and J 4 bases, with 6 bases left between them. This CDR3 reads CASSLGVADTQYF. Written as DNA, the CDR3 is TGTGCCAGCAGCTTAGGCGTGGCAGATACGCAGTATTTT.

The chain joins TRBV27 to TRBJ2-1; D is possibly TRBD1 (6 bases). V shed 2 bases and J shed 3 bases, with 8 bases lying between them. The CDR3 consists of 14 residues. CDR1 and CDR2 from the germline V gene are MNHEY and SMNVEV (reference sequence). The CDR3 here is CASSLGGVYNEQFF. As DNA, the CDR3 is TGTGCCAGCAGTTTAGGGGGCGTCTACAATGAGCAGTTCTTC.